The 16 T cell receptor beta chains in this list originate from one sample, sequenced in a study of T cell repertoires in cytomegalovirus infection. TCRdb independently ran MiXCR on the reads; one entry per CDR3 protein. This sample carries roughly 600,000 distinct CDR3 sequences, 20% to 30% of them seen once, and the ten largest clones take 7.5% to 9%. Specimen: CD8+ T cells from PBMCs. These receptors were collected from a human donor in good health (CMV status not recorded). Some clones in this sample may be carry-over from other donors' samples.

This clonotype was detected many times. The V gene is TRBV7-9, the J gene TRBJ1-1; D ambiguous. The CDR3 has 11 amino acids. V gave up 5 bases and J gave up 5 bases, with 6 bases separating them. CDR1 is SEHNR, CDR2 FQNEAQ, per germline (reference sequence). For the CDR3, the DNA is TGTGCCAGCAGCAAGAGGACTGAAGCTTTCTTT. Protein sequence: CASSKRTEAFF. Full variable domain (remainder filled in from reference TRBV7-9 and TRBJ1-1): DTGVSQNPRHKITKRGQNVTFRCDPISEHNRLYWYRQTLGQGPEFLTYFQNEAQLEKSRLLSDRFSAERPKGSFSTLEIQRTEQGDSAMYLCASSKRTEAFFGQGTRLTVV.

This clonotype was seen a few times. The chain employs TRBV28 and TRBJ2-5; D is unresolved. Germline V gene lookup returns CDR1 MDHEN and CDR2 SYDVKM. V lost 6 bases, J lost 0 bases, and 14 bases lay in between. This CDR3 has 15 amino acids. The CDR3 sequence is CASSLRLEYQETQYF. For the CDR3, the DNA is TGTGCCAGCAGCCTAAGGCTAGAGTACCAAGAGACCCAGTACTTC.

This clonotype was detected only a few times. This rearrangement joins TRBV5-6 to TRBJ2-5, with 7 bases that match TRBD1. Trimming cost V 3 bases and J 4 bases; bases outside gene matches: 12. The length of the CDR3 is 16 residues. Looked up from germline, CDR1 is SGHDT and CDR2 is YYEEEE. DNA for the CDR3: TGTGCCAGCAGCTCTCCCCATGACAGGGTAGTAGAGACCCAGTACTTC. This encodes CASSSPHDRVVETQYF.

This clonotype was recorded many times. The chain recombines TRBV7-9 with TRBJ1-1, with D unresolved. CDR1 is SEHNR, CDR2 FQNEAQ, per germline (reference sequence). With 1 base removed from V and 4 bases from J, the gap between germline ends came to 10 bases. This CDR3 region has 14 residues. The CDR3 DNA is TGTGCCAGCAGCTTAGTTTTATCAGGCACTGAAGCTTTCTTT. It is translated as CASSLVLSGTEAFF. The full variable domain, in which reference TRBV7-9 and TRBJ1-1 provide the parts outside the CDR3, is DTGVSQNPRHKITKRGQNVTFRCDPISEHNRLYWYRQTLGQGPEFLTYFQNEAQLEKSRLLSDRFSAERPKGSFSTLEIQRTEQGDSAMYLCASSLVLSGTEAFFGQGTRLTVV.

This clonotype occurred a few times. DNA of the CDR3: TGTGCCAGCACCCCTACGAGCGGGGGGGCGGAAGCTGAGCAGTTCTTC. It is translated as CASTPTSGGAEAEQFF. The chain uses TRBV12-3 or TRBV12-4 and TRBJ2-1, with 10 bases fitting TRBD2. The junction had 15 bases not matched to a gene; V was cut back by 7 bases and J by 9 bases. The CDR3 is made up of 16 amino acids.

This clonotype turned up a few times. The V and J genes are TRBV7-2 and TRBJ2-1; TRBD2 matches at 13 bases. With V trimmed by 8 bases and J by 11 bases, 15 bases remained unmatched. Germline V lookup: CDR1 SGHTA, CDR2 FQGNSA. The CDR3 is 16 residues long. CDR3 nucleotides: TGTGCCAGCGGGCCGGGACTAGCGGGGACCTCGACCCAGCAGTTCTTC. It is translated as CASGPGLAGTSTQQFF.

The V gene is TRBV19, the J gene TRBJ2-1; no firm D call. V shed 1 base and J shed 8 bases, with 9 bases lying between them. Looked up from germline, CDR1 is LNHDA and CDR2 is SQIVND (reference sequence). The CDR3 length is 13 residues. CDR3 region: CASSIVQRDEQFF. As DNA, the CDR3 is TGTGCCAGTAGTATAGTGCAACGGGATGAGCAGTTCTTC.

This clonotype occurred a few times. A read error may produce the germline difference seen at one junction end. The V gene is TRBV2, the J gene TRBJ1-6, with D uncertain. Germline V gene data show CDR1 as SNHLY and CDR2 as FYNNEI. The CDR3 contains 16 residues. The CDR3 loop is CASSEGLTIYNSPLHF. The CDR3, as DNA: TGTGCCAGCAGCGAAGGACTGACGATCTATAATTCACCCCTCCACTTT.

Comments on this clonotype: The germline gene is not matched at one end of the junction; a read error may be the cause. The V gene is TRBV10-3, the J gene TRBJ2-1; 7 nucleotides align to TRBD1. Germline loops: CDR1 ENHRY, CDR2 SYGVKD. The CDR3 runs 16 residues. DNA of the CDR3: TGTGCCGTCAGTGGGGAACAGGGGCGGCTAGACAATGAGCAGTTCTTC. Translated, it gives CAVSGEQGRLDNEQFF.

This clonotype has ten or more counts. This rearrangement joins TRBV6-6 to TRBJ2-1, with 11 bases aligning to TRBD2. This CDR3 has 15 residues. From germline, CDR1 is MNHNY and CDR2 SVGAGI (reference sequence). J gave up 8 bases and V 2 bases, and 5 bases lay outside the gene matches. CDR3 residues: CASSYLAGGVDEQFF. CDR3 DNA: TGTGCCAGCAGTTACCTAGCGGGGGGTGTAGATGAGCAGTTCTTC.

The chain has TRBV28 and TRBJ1-5, with 7 bases identical to TRBD1. Germline assignment: CDR1 MDHEN and CDR2 SYDVKM. CDR3 length: 16 residues. The ends lost 10 bases at V and 3 bases at J; junction bases unmatched: 15. The CDR3 DNA reads as TGTGCCACCGATACGGGACAGCGGAAGATCAATCAGCCCCAGCATTTT. Its translation: CATDTGQRKINQPQHF. The full variable domain, with the rest looked up from reference TRBV28 and TRBJ1-5, is DVKVTQSSRYLVKRTGEKVFLECVQDMDHENMFWYRQDPGLGLRLIYFSYDVKMKEKGDIPEGYSVSREKKERFSLILESASTNQTSMYLCATDTGQRKINQPQHFGDGTRLSIL.

The CDR3 protein is CASSIERTRGQPQHF. The CDR3 nucleotides read TGTGCCAGTAGTATAGAGCGGACCCGAGGTCAGCCCCAGCATTTT. The chain is built from TRBV19 and TRBJ1-5; D is uncertain. V lost 0 bases to trimming and J lost 6 bases, with 12 bases between them. CDR3 length: 15 amino acids. Germline CDR1 and CDR2: LNHDA and SQIVND (reference sequence).

The J gene is TRBJ1-1, the V gene TRBV20-1, with a weak D call TRBD1 (5 bases). The CDR3 loop spans 13 amino acids. V shed 0 bases and J shed 5 bases, with 10 bases lying between them. The germline V gene encodes CDR1 DFQATT and CDR2 SNEGSKA (reference sequence). The CDR3 protein is CSARDQWGTEAFF. CDR3 DNA: TGCAGTGCTAGAGATCAATGGGGGACTGAAGCTTTCTTT.

CDR3 region: CASSLGGMEEQFF. The DNA of the CDR3 is TGTGCCAGCAGCTTAGGGGGAATGGAGGAGCAGTTCTTC. V and J are TRBV7-6 and TRBJ2-1; D is unclear. This CDR3 is built from 13 residues. CDR1 and CDR2 from the germline V gene are SGHVS and FNYEAQ. Trimming pared 1 base from V and 10 bases from J, leaving 11 bases between.

This clonotype has just a few counts. CDR3 nucleotide sequence: TGTGCCAGCAGCCGTGGGACAGGGGGAAAGGCGCAGTACGTC. It encodes CASSRGTGGKAQYV. V usage is TRBV5-6 and J usage is TRBJ2-7; 11 nucleotides align to TRBD1. The germline gives CDR1 SGHDT, CDR2 YYEEEE. With V trimmed by 4 bases and J by 9 bases, 9 bases remained unmatched. The CDR3 contains 14 residues.

The V gene is TRBV27, the J gene TRBJ2-1, with D possibly called TRBD1 or TRBD2 (6 bases each). Trimming pared 4 bases from V and 4 bases from J, leaving 14 bases between. CDR3 size: 15 residues. The V gene's germline CDR1 is MNHEY and CDR2 SMNVEV (reference sequence). CDR3 sequence: CASSSVGGLYNEQFF. In DNA, the CDR3 is TGTGCCAGCAGTTCTGTGGGGGGCCTTTACAATGAGCAGTTCTTC.